This is a list of T cell receptor beta chains from one sample in a study of T cells in Graves' hyperthyroidism and ophthalmopathy. TCRdb re-derived calls from the multiplex PCR reads in MiXCR, one entry per CDR3 protein. The sample lists a few hundred thousand distinct CDR3 sequences; approximately 44% were seen once. Sequenced sample: peripheral blood or thyroid tissue (not recorded which). These TCRs come from an adult woman with Graves' disease, either hyperthyroidism or ophthalmopathy (not recorded which). The CDR3 runs from the conserved cysteine through the conserved F or W. A D gene is named only where the DNA matches it firmly. Only some rows state a clone size, as once, few, many or a class for expanded clones.

j_gene,d_gene,abundance,v_gene,CDR3aa,CDR3nt
TRBJ1-2,.,many,TRBV15,CATAPSGGGGYTF,TGTGCCACCGCCCCAAGCGGGGGGGGCGGCTACACCTTC
TRBJ2-7,TRBD1,.,TRBV29-1,CSVEEWDRCPSSSYEQYF,TGCAGCGTTGAAGAATGGGACAGGTGCCCCTCAAGCTCCTACGAGCAGTACTTC
TRBJ1-2,.,.,TRBV12-3/TRBV12-4,CASSLDIRANYGYTF,TGTGCCAGCAGTTTGGACATAAGAGCTAACTATGGCTACACCTTC
TRBJ2-6,.,.,TRBV19,CASRQGSSGANVLTF,TGTGCCAGTAGGCAGGGCTCCTCTGGGGCCAACGTCCTGACTTTC
TRBJ2-7,TRBD2,many,TRBV5-1,CASSGTSGRAQYF,TGCGCCAGCAGCGGGACTAGCGGGAGGGCACAGTACTTC
TRBJ1-3,.,few,TRBV30,CAWSMVSGNTIYF,TGTGCCTGGAGCATGGTCTCTGGAAACACCATATATTTT
TRBJ2-6,TRBD1,.,TRBV5-1,CASSLTGGTSGANVLTF,TGCGCCAGCAGTCTCACAGGGGGAACCTCTGGGGCCAACGTCCTGACTTTC
TRBJ1-6,TRBD1,many,TRBV5-1,CASSPDRTNNSPLHF,TGCGCCAGCAGCCCGGACAGGACTAATAATTCACCCCTCCACTTT
TRBJ2-7,.,.,TRBV29-1,CSVEGDGDEQYF,TGCAGCGTTGAAGGGGATGGGGACGAGCAGTACTTC
TRBJ2-5,TRBD1,.,TRBV10-3,CAISVDRVF,TGTGCCATCAGCGTTGACAGGGTCTTC
TRBJ1-5,.,.,TRBV7-2,CASSLGGLYSNQPQHF,TGTGCCAGCAGCTTAGGGGGGCTTTATAGCAATCAGCCCCAGCATTTT
TRBJ2-7,.,many,TRBV4-2,CASSQDSRVYSYEQYF,TGTGCCAGCAGCCAAGATTCGAGGGTTTACTCCTACGAGCAGTACTTC
TRBJ2-1,.,.,TRBV2,CASSDGLARYNEQFF,TGTGCCAGCAGTGATGGGCTAGCACGTTACAATGAGCAGTTCTTC
TRBJ2-7,.,many,TRBV10-1,CASSEQGTPAYEQYF,TGCGCCAGCAGTGAGCAGGGGACACCAGCCTACGAGCAGTACTTC
TRBJ1-2,TRBD1,.,TRBV6-1,CASRTGEGASGYTF,TGTGCCAGCAGGACCGGGGAGGGGGCTTCTGGCTACACCTTC
TRBJ2-7,TRBD1,many,TRBV3-1,CASSPWTGRDEQYF,TGTGCCAGCAGCCCCTGGACAGGGCGGGACGAGCAGTACTTC
TRBJ2-5,TRBD1,few,TRBV20-1,CSATGTGVAETQYF,TGCAGTGCTACGGGGACAGGGGTCGCGGAGACCCAGTACTTC
TRBJ1-2,.,many,TRBV2,CASSVRSYGYTF,TGTGCCAGCAGTGTCAGGTCCTATGGCTACACCTTC
TRBJ2-5,.,many,TRBV7-2,CASSLSIGSETQYF,TGTGCCAGCAGCCTTTCAATTGGGTCAGAGACCCAGTACTTC
TRBJ2-7,TRBD1,many,TRBV6-5,CASSYGQGAIREQYF,TGTGCCAGCAGTTACGGGCAGGGGGCAATAAGGGAGCAGTACTTC
TRBJ1-5,.,many,TRBV12-3/TRBV12-4,CASSYDQPQHF,TGTGCCAGCAGCTATGATCAGCCCCAGCATTTT
TRBJ2-1,.,many,TRBV5-5,CASSPGGDYNEQFF,TGTGCCAGCAGCCCTGGGGGCGATTACAATGAGCAGTTCTTC
TRBJ1-1,.,.,TRBV20-1,CSALNRGGGETEAFF,TGCAGTGCCTTAAACCGGGGAGGCGGCGAGACTGAAGCTTTCTTT
TRBJ1-2,TRBD1,.,TRBV25-1,CACSAIRGRGDYGYTF,TGTGCCTGCAGTGCTATAAGGGGGCGCGGCGACTATGGCTACACCTTC
TRBJ1-1,TRBD1,.,TRBV5-1,CASSLEGQGITEAFF,TGCGCCAGCAGCTTGGAGGGACAGGGGATTACTGAAGCTTTCTTT
TRBJ1-1,.,many,TRBV6-1,CASSPTGMNTEAFF,TGTGCCAGCAGCCCGACCGGAATGAACACTGAAGCTTTCTTT
TRBJ2-1,TRBD2,few,TRBV2,CASSRGRLGEQFF,TGTGCCAGCAGTCGCGGGAGGCTGGGTGAGCAGTTCTTC
TRBJ2-7,TRBD1,many,TRBV6-5,CASSSWDRAYEQYF,TGTGCCAGCAGCAGTTGGGACAGGGCCTACGAGCAGTACTTC
TRBJ1-2,TRBD1,few,TRBV7-8,CASSQRDRGTGGYTF,TGTGCCAGCAGCCAGAGGGACAGGGGGACTGGCGGCTACACCTTC
TRBJ1-2,.,.,TRBV10-3,CAISVTGYGYTF,TGTGCCATCAGTGTTACCGGCTATGGCTACACCTTC
TRBJ1-1,TRBD1,few,TRBV29-1,CSVSGQGNTEAFF,TGCAGCGTGTCCGGACAGGGTAACACTGAAGCTTTCTTT
TRBJ1-1,.,many,TRBV25-1,CASSEIRGTEAFF,TGTGCCAGCAGCGAAATAAGGGGCACTGAAGCTTTCTTT
TRBJ1-5,.,.,TRBV24-1,CASSLAGGEFQPQHF,TGCGCCAGCAGCTTGGCCGGGGGTGAGTTTCAGCCCCAGCATTTT
TRBJ2-5,.,few,TRBV2,CASSEQTTSTQYF,TGTGCCAGCAGTGAACAGACAACTTCGACCCAGTACTTC
TRBJ1-2,TRBD1,few,TRBV6-1,CASSEETGLDYGYTF,TGTGCCAGCAGTGAAGAGACAGGGTTGGACTATGGCTACACCTTC
TRBJ2-2,.,.,TRBV28,CASTSGYTGELFF,TGTGCCAGCACCTCAGGGTACACCGGGGAGCTGTTTTTT
TRBJ1-4,.,.,TRBV29-1,CSCLVSEKLFF,TGCAGCTGCCTGGTATCCGAAAAACTGTTTTTT
TRBJ2-1,TRBD2,.,TRBV24-1,CATSDSTGTSGVNEQFF,TGTGCCACCAGTGATTCGACCGGGACTAGCGGGGTGAATGAGCAGTTCTTC
TRBJ1-1,.,.,TRBV12-3/TRBV12-4,CASSDHGGGRENTEAFF,TGTGCCAGCAGTGACCACGGGGGGGGAAGGGAGAACACTGAAGCTTTCTTT
TRBJ2-1,.,.,TRBV10-3,CAISELGSHNEQFF,TGTGCCATCAGTGAGTTGGGGTCTCACAATGAGCAGTTCTTC
TRBJ1-4,.,.,TRBV20-1,CSARVGPNEKLFF,TGCAGTGCTAGAGTCGGACCTAATGAAAAACTGTTTTTT
TRBJ1-1,.,many,TRBV6-1,CASLREGKAFF,TGTGCCAGTCTTAGGGAGGGGAAGGCTTTCTTT
TRBJ1-1,.,.,TRBV25-1,CASSAIDTGEGYKRNTEAFF,TGTGCCAGCAGTGCTATCGATACGGGGGAGGGTTATAAGAGGAACACTGAAGCTTTCTTT
TRBJ1-2,TRBD1,.,TRBV20-1,CSATNRGNYGYTF,TGCAGTGCAACGAACAGGGGGAACTATGGCTACACCTTC
TRBJ1-1,TRBD1,.,TRBV19,CASRRQGMNTEAFF,TGTGCCAGTAGGCGACAGGGAATGAACACTGAAGCTTTCTTT
TRBJ2-1,.,.,TRBV29-1,CSVAEGGSYNEQFF,TGCAGCGTTGCGGAGGGAGGTTCCTACAATGAGCAGTTCTTC
TRBJ1-6,TRBD1,.,TRBV12-3/TRBV12-4,CASSKTAGTANSPLHF,TGTGCCAGCAGCAAAACGGCCGGGACAGCGAATTCACCCCTCCACTTT
TRBJ1-1,.,many,TRBV12-3/TRBV12-4,CASRLSARLGPAFF,TGTGCCAGCAGACTGTCCGCACGTCTGGGGCCAGCTTTCTTT
TRBJ1-1,.,.,TRBV6-1,CASSPPGGTNTEAFF,TGTGCCAGCAGCCCACCGGGCGGGACGAACACTGAAGCTTTCTTT
TRBJ2-2,.,many,TRBV11-3,CASSFGIQDTGELFF,TGTGCCAGCAGCTTTGGAATCCAGGACACCGGGGAGCTGTTTTTT
TRBJ2-7,TRBD1,many,TRBV4-1,CASSQFRTGGLHEQYF,TGCGCCAGCAGCCAATTTCGGACAGGGGGCCTCCACGAGCAGTACTTC
TRBJ2-6,TRBD1,many,TRBV9,CASSVEWDRPTGANVLTF,TGTGCCAGCAGCGTAGAATGGGACAGACCAACTGGGGCCAACGTCCTGACTTTC
TRBJ1-1,TRBD1,few,TRBV27,CASSLSRTGILNTEAFF,TGTGCCAGCAGTTTATCTAGGACAGGTATTTTGAACACTGAAGCTTTCTTT
TRBJ1-1,TRBD1,many,TRBV6-5,CASRPATGGATEAFF,TGTGCCAGCAGACCCGCGACAGGGGGCGCGACTGAAGCTTTCTTT